This T cell receptor (beta chain) derives from a study of tumor-infiltrating lymphocytes in oesophageal squamous cell carcinoma (dated by TCRdb to about 2016). Library preparation employed PCR. This sample was sequenced with an Illumina HiSeq 2000. The public reads were reanalyzed by TCRdb: fastp trimming at Q25, MiXCR alignment, in-frame beta chains only. CDR3 protein sequences are deduplicated, and each keeps its most common genes and DNA. The table for this sample lists about 18,000 distinct CDR3 sequences; roughly 40% of them were counted only once. The top ten clonotypes cover over 15% of the sample. Trimming costs V 5 bases and J 3 bases, and their ends lie 17 bases apart. Including cysteine and phenylalanine, the CDR3 has 15 amino acids. Kept here is only the CDR3 DNA, which spans 45 bases and is read in frame from base 1. CDR1 and CDR2 are drawn from the germline V gene: SGHTA, FQGNSA. Comment on this clonotype: The specificity of this receptor is unknown. No per-base quality is available; no much larger clone lies one base away.

Rearrangement joined TRBV7-2 to TRBJ2-7; the D gene cannot be named for sure. The sample taken for sequencing was normal esophageal tissue next to the tumor. The TCR was taken from a female donor with esophageal squamous cell carcinoma. The CDR3 amino acid sequence is: CASSQSPDRLYEQYF. The nucleotide sequence is TGTGCCAGCAGCCAATCACCGGACCGCCTCTACGAGCAGTACTTC. This CDR3, with the reference TRBV7-2 and TRBJ2-7 proteins standing in past its ends, gives the full variable domain GAGVSQSPSNKVTEKGKDVELRCDPISGHTALYWYRQSLGQGLEFLIYFQGNSAPDKSGLPSDRFSAERTGGSVSTLTIQRTQQEDSAVYLCASSQSPDRLYEQYFGPGTRLTVT.